What follows are 20 T cell receptor beta chains derived from one specimen sequenced in a study of blood T cell repertoires in COVID-19. Using immunoSEQ multiplex PCR, the repertoire was profiled, and TCRdb retains in-frame clones only, with some absent. Of roughly 200,000 clones listed, roughly four fifths are singletons. The sample taken for sequencing was peripheral blood. These receptors were taken from a woman of 80 years or more with COVID-19, enrolled during active disease.

The chain joins TRBV28 to TRBJ2-1, with 7 nucleotides matching TRBD1. The germline CDR1 and CDR2 sequences are MDHEN and SYDVKM. V lost 6 bases, J lost 9 bases, and 14 bases stayed unmatched. The CDR3 has 15 residues. For the CDR3, the DNA is TGTGCCAGCAGCCGACCTCAAACAGGGGTCGGTGAGCAGTTCTTC. Encoded protein: CASSRPQTGVGEQFF.

The chain links TRBV2 to TRBJ2-7; maybe TRBD2 (5 bases). Trimming stripped 5 bases from V and 3 bases from J, with 8 bases between. The CDR3 consists of 12 residues. Germline V gives CDR1 SNHLY, CDR2 FYNNEI. Here the CDR3 reads CASSLDFYEQYF. The CDR3 DNA reads as TGTGCCAGCAGTTTGGACTTCTACGAGCAGTACTTC.

CDR3 in DNA: TGTGCCAGCAGTTTAACTGGACAGACCTATGCAACTAATGAAAAACTGTTTTTT. Protein product: CASSLTGQTYATNEKLFF. The chain uses TRBV27 and TRBJ1-4, with D perhaps TRBD1 (6 bases). Germline lookup yields CDR1 MNHEY and CDR2 SMNVEV (reference sequence). V lost 2 bases and J 0 bases, leaving 16 bases between the germline ends. The CDR3 contains 18 residues.

V and J are TRBV19 and TRBJ2-1; D may be TRBD2 (6 bases). V dropped 1 base and J dropped 9 bases, with 19 bases sitting between them. From germline, CDR1 is LNHDA and CDR2 SQIVND (reference sequence). CDR3 size: 16 residues. The CDR3 region has the DNA TGTGCCAGTAGTATAGGGGGGACTTCGGGACGAATTGAGCAGTTCTTC. This gives the protein CASSIGGTSGRIEQFF.

V and J are TRBV24-1 and TRBJ2-7; D is undetermined. The CDR3 extends over 9 amino acids. Per the germline V gene, CDR1 is KGHDR and CDR2 is SFDVKD. Trimming took off 8 bases at V and 5 bases at J, with 3 bases between the two ends. The CDR3, as DNA: TGTGCCACCATCGACGAGCAGTACTTC. Its translation: CATIDEQYF.

The chain has TRBV6-1 and TRBJ2-5, with 12 bases identical to TRBD2. Germline lookup yields CDR1 MNHNS and CDR2 SASEGT. CDR3 length: 16 residues. V dropped 4 bases and J dropped 4; count of bases not matched to a gene: 7. The CDR3 DNA reads as TGTGCCAGCAGTGCCGGACTAGCGGGGAGAAGAGAGACCCAGTACTTC. Its protein product is CASSAGLAGRRETQYF.

The chain couples TRBV27 to TRBJ2-2; 7 nucleotides align to TRBD1. Germline trimming cut 5 bases from V and 5 bases from J; bases unmatched to any gene: 8. The CDR3 length is 15 residues. Germline assignment: CDR1 MNHEY and CDR2 SMNVEV (reference sequence). The CDR3 bases are TGTGCCAGCAGTCCAGGGGACAGATATACCGGGGAGCTGTTTTTT. Encoded protein: CASSPGDRYTGELFF.

The rearrangement joins TRBV19 to TRBJ2-7; a possible D gene is TRBD2 (6 bases). CDR3 length equals 17 residues. With 0 bases removed from V and 7 bases from J, the gap between germline ends came to 22 bases. The germline CDR1 and CDR2 sequences are LNHDA and SQIVND (reference sequence). This CDR3 is CASSIDHAGGALREQYF. The CDR3 coding sequence is TGTGCCAGTAGTATAGATCACGCAGGAGGGGCGCTAAGGGAGCAGTACTTC.

This clone showed up just once. The chain couples TRBV19 to TRBJ2-2; possible D gene TRBD2, 6 bases. The CDR3 runs to 14 residues. Germline CDR1 and CDR2: LNHDA and SQIVND (reference sequence). V was shortened by 2 bases and J by 6 bases, with 10 bases between the two germline ends. The CDR3 is CASSIPGGAGELFF. CDR3 nucleotide sequence: TGTGCCAGTAGTATACCTGGAGGGGCCGGGGAGCTGTTTTTT.

This chain uses TRBV12-3 or TRBV12-4 with TRBJ2-1; possible D gene TRBD2, 6 bases. Trimming took 6 bases from V and 3 from J, leaving 9 bases between them. CDR3 length equals 13 residues. The CDR3 spells CASSRGNYNEQFF. The CDR3 region has the DNA TGTGCCAGCAGCCGCGGGAACTACAATGAGCAGTTCTTC.

The J gene is TRBJ1-2, the V gene TRBV7-8; the D is unclear. The germline V gene has CDR1 SGHVS and CDR2 FQNEAQ. The CDR3 has 13 amino acids. With 1 base removed from V and 3 bases from J, the gap between germline ends came to 6 bases. The CDR3 nucleotides read TGTGCCAGCAGCTTAGAACGAGACTATGGCTACACCTTC. Its translation is CASSLERDYGYTF.

The chain joins TRBV5-1 to TRBJ1-1; D is uncertain. Germline assignment: CDR1 SGHRS and CDR2 YFSETQ. The ends were cut back, 2 bases at V and 7 bases at J, with 12 bases in the middle. The CDR3 has 13 amino acids. The CDR3 DNA is TGCGCCAGCAGCTTCCTCATTGGCAGTGAAGCTTTCTTT. It encodes CASSFLIGSEAFF.

The chain combines TRBV10-3 with TRBJ2-3; 12 bases agree with TRBD2. V was clipped by 10 bases and J by 3 bases; unmatched bases: 8. The CDR3 has 15 residues. CDR1 is ENHRY, CDR2 SYGVKD, per germline. The CDR3 here is CATRLAGERTDTQYF. The CDR3 DNA sequence: TGTGCCACCCGACTAGCGGGAGAGAGGACAGATACGCAGTATTTT.

The gene calls are TRBV5-1 and TRBJ1-1, with a weak D call TRBD1 (5 bases). This CDR3 has 13 amino acids. The germline V gene encodes CDR1 SGHRS and CDR2 YFSETQ. V shed 3 bases and J shed 5 bases, with 11 bases lying between them. The CDR3 bases are TGCGCCAGCAGCTGGACGGGGGAAACTGAAGCTTTCTTT. Its protein product is CASSWTGETEAFF.

A single count supports this clone. The chain joins TRBV7-9 to TRBJ1-4; D not resolved. The CDR3 length is 12 residues. Trimming shortened V by 5 bases and J by 8 bases, and 9 bases separated the two germline ends. From germline, CDR1 is SEHNR and CDR2 FQNEAQ (reference sequence). The CDR3, as DNA: TGTGCCAGCAGCCGACAAAGGGAAAAACTGTTTTTT. Encoded protein: CASSRQREKLFF.

The rearrangement uses TRBV19 and TRBJ2-5; 7 nucleotides match TRBD1. Germline V lookup: CDR1 LNHDA, CDR2 SQIVND (reference sequence). V dropped 7 bases and J dropped 2; count of bases not matched to a gene: 4. There are 13 residues in the CDR3. CDR3 residues: CASNRDRQETQYF. The CDR3 DNA follows: TGTGCCAGTAACCGGGACAGACAAGAGACCCAGTACTTC.

The rearrangement links TRBV5-1 to TRBJ1-4, with D possibly being TRBD1 (5 bases). Per the germline V gene, CDR1 is SGHRS and CDR2 is YFSETQ. V dropped 0 bases and J dropped 6 bases, with 9 bases sitting between them. CDR3 length: 14 residues. DNA for the CDR3: TGCGCCAGCAGCTTGGACCAGGGTTATGAAAAACTGTTTTTT. Protein: CASSLDQGYEKLFF.

This sequence joins TRBV2 and TRBJ1-2, with a possible D match to TRBD1 (6 bases). Germline CDR1 and CDR2: SNHLY and FYNNEI. The length of the CDR3 is 13 residues. Trimming shortened V by 9 bases and J by 7 bases, and 18 bases separated the two germline ends. CDR3 loop: CASWDTPVGGYTF. CDR3 DNA: TGTGCCAGTTGGGACACCCCGGTTGGTGGCTACACCTTC.

This chain joins TRBV11-2 and TRBJ2-5; 8 bases line up with TRBD2. Trimming cost V 5 bases and J 5 bases; bases outside gene matches: 1. This CDR3 region has 12 residues. Per germline, CDR1 SGHAT and CDR2 FQNNGV. CDR3 sequence reads: CASSREGETQYF. The CDR3 bases are TGTGCCAGCAGCCGGGAGGGGGAGACCCAGTACTTC.

This chain uses TRBV5-1 with TRBJ2-7, with a possible D match to TRBD1 (5 bases). Per germline, CDR1 SGHRS and CDR2 YFSETQ. With 3 bases removed from V and 2 bases from J, the gap between germline ends came to 15 bases. This CDR3 comprises 15 residues. The CDR3 is CASSSGHSSTYEQYF. DNA for the CDR3: TGCGCCAGCAGCTCAGGACACAGTTCCACCTACGAGCAGTACTTC. Based on the CDR3 plus reference TRBV5-1 and TRBJ2-7, the full variable domain is KAGVTQTPRYLIKTRGQQVTLSCSPISGHRSVSWYQQTPGQGLQFLFEYFSETQRNKGNFPGRFSGRQFSNSRSEMNVSTLELGDSALYLCASSSGHSSTYEQYFGPGTRLTVT.